Following are 26 T cell receptor beta chains from one sample sequenced in a study of vaccination and CD4 T cells after COVID-19 (dated by TCRdb to between 2021 and 2024). These receptors' targets are unknown. In light of the paper, this sample's treatment or condition label describes: roughly 10-day PBMC culture with coronavirus spike peptide pools or control peptides (ViraFEST assay). To prepare the library, PCR was applied. Sequencing was performed on an Illumina iSeq 100. TCR sequencing of DNA from cultured CD4+ T cells used the Oncomine TCR Beta short-read assay at the Johns Hopkins FTIC core. The public reads were quality trimmed at Q25 with fastp and then assembled into clones with MiXCR by TCRdb, keeping productive beta chains. When rows share a CDR3 protein, they turn into one entry using the most common DNA and genes. The sample has around 15,000 distinct CDR3 sequences on record, roughly 45% of them singletons. Of the sample, around 7.5% is held by the ten largest clones.

The input for sequencing was CD4+ T cells from blood, cultured in vitro, taken after SARS-CoV-2 vaccination. Receptors were obtained from a human donor who had recovered from COVID-19.

This clonotype was observed once. The CDR3 protein is CASSVILQGSHEQYF. The DNA for the CDR3 is TGTGCCAGCAGCGTTATCTTGCAGGGTTCCCACGAGCAGTACTTC. This rearrangement joins TRBV7-9 to TRBJ2-7, with a possible D match to TRBD1 (5 bases). Trimming took 5 bases from V and 5 from J, leaving 19 bases between them. The CDR3 length is 15 residues. Germline CDR1 is SEHNR and CDR2 is FQNEAQ (reference sequence).

The chain couples TRBV15 to TRBJ2-3, with 7 bases identical to TRBD2. J was trimmed by 2 bases and V by 0 bases; bases with no gene match: 2. The germline V gene encodes CDR1 LNHNV and CDR2 YYDKDF (reference sequence). The CDR3 loop spans 15 amino acids. CDR3 in amino acids: CATSRDGTTTDTQYF. In DNA, the CDR3 is TGTGCCACCAGCAGAGATGGGACTACCACAGATACGCAGTATTTT. Variable domain in full (rest from reference TRBV15 and TRBJ2-3): DAMVIQNPRYQVTQFGKPVTLSCSQTLNHNVMYWYQQKSSQAPKLLFHYYDKDFNNEADTPDNFQSRRPNTSFCFLDIRSPGLGDTAMYLCATSRDGTTTDTQYFGPGTRLTVL.

This clonotype was detected a few times. V gene TRBV7-8 combines with J gene TRBJ1-5; D possibly corresponds to TRBD1 (6 bases). V was pared by 0 bases and J by 7 bases, with 7 bases between. From germline, CDR1 is SGHVS and CDR2 FQNEAQ. There are 13 residues in the CDR3. The CDR3, as DNA: TGTGCCAGCAGCTTAGCGGGGACACAGCCCCAGCATTTT. Translated, it gives CASSLAGTQPQHF.

The V call is TRBV28, the J call TRBJ2-7; TRBD2 agrees at 15 bases. This CDR3 has 20 residues. Germline assignment: CDR1 MDHEN and CDR2 SYDVKM. The V and J ends lost 4 bases and 3 bases, in that order; junction bases with no gene match: 16. CDR3 sequence: CASSSVPSGTSGRQSYEQYF. The CDR3 bases are TGTGCCAGCAGTTCAGTCCCGAGCGGGACTAGCGGGAGGCAAAGCTACGAGCAGTACTTC.

This clonotype turned up a few times. The J gene is TRBJ2-7, the V gene TRBV11-2, with TRBD1 matching 7 bases. Germline V lookup: CDR1 SGHAT, CDR2 FQNNGV. J was trimmed by 2 bases and V by 5 bases; bases with no gene match: 9. The CDR3 is made up of 15 amino acids. CDR3 nucleotides: TGTGCCAGCAGCCTCCTACCGGGACAGACCTACGAGCAGTACTTC. Translating gives CASSLLPGQTYEQYF.

The rearrangement uses TRBV6-1 and TRBJ2-1, with TRBD2 matching 12 bases. V was clipped by 6 bases and J by 7 bases; unmatched bases: 7. The CDR3 totals 15 residues. From germline, CDR1 is MNHNS and CDR2 SASEGT. CDR3 sequence: CASRATSGSFNEQFF. CDR3 coding DNA: TGTGCCAGCAGGGCGACTAGCGGGAGTTTTAATGAGCAGTTCTTC.

The chain joins TRBV7-8 to TRBJ2-1; D gene ambiguous. This CDR3 is built from 12 residues. The V end was cut by 2 bases, the J end by 7 bases, with 6 bases between. In germline, CDR1 is SGHVS, CDR2 FQNEAQ. CDR3 sequence: CASSLLRNEQFF. As DNA, the CDR3 is TGTGCCAGCAGCTTATTGAGGAATGAGCAGTTCTTC.

This chain links TRBV7-3 with TRBJ2-1; D is possibly TRBD1 (5 bases). Looked up from germline, CDR1 is SGHTA and CDR2 is FQGTGA. This CDR3 is built from 13 residues. V lost 3 bases, J lost 5 bases, and 8 bases lay in between. As DNA, the CDR3 is TGTGCCAGCAGCTTGGGGCCCAACAATGAGCAGTTCTTC. This sequence encodes CASSLGPNNEQFF.

The V gene is TRBV24-1, the J gene TRBJ1-1, with 7 positions matching TRBD1. The CDR3 has 12 amino acids. Germline CDR1 KGHDR, CDR2 SFDVKD. J gave up 9 bases and V 4 bases, and 4 bases lay outside the gene matches. The CDR3 nucleotides read TGTGCCACCAGTGACCTACAGGGGCAAGCTTTCTTT. This gives the protein CATSDLQGQAFF.

This clonotype was seen only a few times. This chain connects TRBV7-9 to TRBJ1-4; TRBD1 is a possible D gene (5 bases). Germline values: CDR1 SEHNR, CDR2 FQNEAQ (reference sequence). CDR3 size: 14 residues. V was clipped by 5 bases and J by 8 bases, with 15 bases between them. The CDR3 DNA follows: TGTGCCAGCAGCGTTCTTTCCCAGGGCGAAAAACTGTTTTTT. Protein sequence: CASSVLSQGEKLFF.

The count of this clonotype is one. The chain uses TRBV6-2 or TRBV6-3 and TRBJ2-3; 7 nucleotides align to TRBD2. The CDR3 totals 14 residues. J gave up 2 bases and V 3 bases, and 2 bases lay outside the gene matches. Germline CDR1 is MNHEY and CDR2 is SVGEGT. The CDR3 region has the DNA TGTGCCAGCAGTTATGGGGGGGACACAGATACGCAGTATTTT. It codes for CASSYGGDTDTQYF.

The V and J genes are TRBV28 and TRBJ1-2, with D unresolved. Germline-derived CDR1 and CDR2 are MDHEN and SYDVKM. The V end lost 4 bases, the J end lost 4 bases, and 4 bases lay between the germline ends. CDR3 size: 11 residues. CDR3 DNA sequence: TGTGCCAGCAGTTCTGTCTATGGCTACACCTTC. The encoded protein is CASSSVYGYTF.

This clonotype showed up just a few times. The rearrangement joins TRBV20-1 to TRBJ2-2; D is perhaps TRBD2 (6 bases). Germline CDR1 DFQATT, CDR2 SNEGSKA (reference sequence). The CDR3 has 17 amino acids. Trimming shortened V by 6 bases and J by 4 bases, and 24 bases separated the two germline ends. CDR3 protein: CSATKSITSPFTGELFF. CDR3 sequence (DNA): TGCAGTGCAACTAAAAGCATCACTAGCCCTTTCACCGGGGAGCTGTTTTTT.

The rearrangement joins TRBV6-1 to TRBJ2-7, with D possibly matching TRBD1 (5 bases). Germline-derived CDR1 and CDR2 are MNHNS and SASEGT. With 6 bases removed from V and 6 bases from J, the gap between germline ends came to 12 bases. The CDR3 contains 12 residues. The CDR3: CASRSWGLEQYF. For the CDR3, the DNA is TGTGCCAGCAGGTCCTGGGGCCTCGAGCAGTACTTC.

The chain carries TRBV29-1 and TRBJ1-1; possibly TRBD1 for D (6 bases). Germline values: CDR1 SQVTM, CDR2 ANQGSEA. The CDR3 length is 13 residues. V lost 5 bases, J lost 0 bases, and 10 bases lay in between. The CDR3 loop is CSVTTGLNTEAFF. The CDR3 bases are TGCAGCGTTACAACAGGGTTGAACACTGAAGCTTTCTTT. The complete variable domain, with remaining parts taken from reference TRBV29-1 and TRBJ1-1, reads SAVISQKPSRDICQRGTSLTIQCQVDSQVTMMFWYRQQPGQSLTLIATANQGSEATYESGFVIDKFPISRPNLTFSTLTVSNMSPEDSSIYLCSVTTGLNTEAFFGQGTRLTVV.

This chain connects TRBV5-4 to TRBJ2-3, with 9 bases identical to TRBD1. This CDR3 region has 16 residues. Trimming cost V 2 bases and J 7 bases; bases outside gene matches: 11. Germline V gives CDR1 SGHNT, CDR2 YYREEE (reference sequence). The CDR3 bases are TGTGCCAGCAGCTTATTTGGCGGGACAGGGAGATATACGCAGTATTTT. It translates to CASSLFGGTGRYTQYF.

The V call is TRBV20-1, the J call TRBJ2-6; D uncertain. The V gene lost 3 bases and the J gene lost 1 base, with 19 bases spanning the gap. CDR1 and CDR2 from the germline V gene are DFQATT and SNEGSKA (reference sequence). CDR3 size: 18 residues. The DNA of the CDR3 is TGCAGTGCTAGCTTAAGGGCTTCGTCGGTGTCTGGGGCCAACGTCCTGACTTTC. Protein sequence: CSASLRASSVSGANVLTF.

The chain is built from TRBV6-4 and TRBJ2-3; D might be TRBD1 (6 bases). CDR1 is MRHNA and CDR2 is SNTAGT in the germline V gene. With 2 bases removed from V and 2 bases from J, the gap between germline ends came to 8 bases. The CDR3 totals 14 residues. The CDR3: CASSDRTDTDTQYF. The CDR3 DNA is TGTGCCAGCAGTGACCGGACAGACACAGATACGCAGTATTTT.

This clonotype was recorded a few times. This chain uses TRBV3-1 with TRBJ1-1, with D maybe TRBD1 (6 bases). The CDR3 loop spans 13 amino acids. Germline V CDR1 and CDR2: LGHDT, YNNKEL (reference sequence). V was pared by 2 bases and J by 11 bases, with 15 bases between. The CDR3 sequence: CASSQFNRVRAFF. CDR3 DNA: TGTGCCAGCAGCCAATTTAACAGGGTGCGGGCTTTCTTT.

The gene calls are TRBV7-3 and TRBJ1-1; a possible D gene is TRBD1 (5 bases). CDR1 is SGHTA, CDR2 FQGTGA, per germline. Trimming took 4 bases from V and 3 from J, leaving 18 bases between them. The CDR3 is 16 amino acids. CDR3 in DNA: TGTGCCAGCAGCTCTACCGCCATAGGGGCGGACACTGAAGCTTTCTTT. Translating gives CASSSTAIGADTEAFF.

The V and J genes are TRBV15 and TRBJ2-2; 7 bases agree with TRBD2. V trimming: 0 bases; J trimming: 7 bases; junction bases outside the gene matches: 8. Looked up from germline, CDR1 is LNHNV and CDR2 is YYDKDF (reference sequence). This CDR3 region has 16 residues. The CDR3 nucleotides read TGTGCCACCAGCAGAGATCCGGCAGGGAGGGGCGGGGAGCTGTTTTTT. Residues: CATSRDPAGRGGELFF. Based on the CDR3 plus reference TRBV15 and TRBJ2-2, the full variable domain is DAMVIQNPRYQVTQFGKPVTLSCSQTLNHNVMYWYQQKSSQAPKLLFHYYDKDFNNEADTPDNFQSRRPNTSFCFLDIRSPGLGDTAMYLCATSRDPAGRGGELFFGEGSRLTVL.

This clonotype was seen only a few times. The chain couples TRBV7-6 to TRBJ2-1, with 11 bases that match TRBD2. Germline CDR1 is SGHVS and CDR2 is FNYEAQ. Trimming removed 6 bases from V and 10 bases from J; junction bases left unmatched: 11. The CDR3 consists of 15 residues. The CDR3: CASSSLAGVAQEQFF. The CDR3 DNA follows: TGTGCCAGCAGTTCACTAGCGGGAGTTGCTCAAGAGCAGTTCTTC.

V usage is TRBV6-1 and J usage is TRBJ1-5, with a weak D call TRBD1 (6 bases). The CDR3 has 13 residues. The ends were cut back, 6 bases at V and 4 bases at J, with 10 bases in the middle. Germline loops: CDR1 MNHNS, CDR2 SASEGT. This CDR3 is CASSRTGNQPQHF. As DNA, the CDR3 is TGTGCCAGCAGCCGCACAGGGAATCAGCCCCAGCATTTT.

This clonotype is medium-sized by share. The genes are TRBV20-1 and TRBJ2-5; 8 bases are a match to TRBD1. In germline, CDR1 is DFQATT, CDR2 SNEGSKA (reference sequence). The V gene end was trimmed by 5 bases and the J gene end by 4 bases; junction bases not matched to a gene: 6. This CDR3 is built from 13 residues. This CDR3 reads CSAEDRDGETQYF. The CDR3 DNA sequence: TGCAGTGCTGAGGACAGGGACGGAGAGACCCAGTACTTC.

V and J are TRBV6-1 and TRBJ2-7; weak D call: TRBD1 (6 bases). CDR1 is MNHNS, CDR2 SASEGT, per germline. Trimming pared 3 bases from V and 3 bases from J, leaving 12 bases between. This CDR3 comprises 14 residues. CDR3 protein: CASSDRDILYEQYF. The CDR3, as DNA: TGTGCCAGCAGTGACCGGGACATTCTCTACGAGCAGTACTTC.

This clonotype showed up just a few times. The rearrangement joins TRBV20-1 to TRBJ1-2, with no clear D. Trimming took off 5 bases at V and 2 bases at J, with 15 bases between the two ends. From germline, CDR1 is DFQATT and CDR2 SNEGSKA (reference sequence). There are 14 residues in the CDR3. CDR3 amino acids: CSAGSGSENYGYTF. CDR3 DNA: TGCAGTGCTGGTTCGGGCAGCGAGAACTATGGCTACACCTTC.